This passage covers 3 T cell receptor beta chains from one sample sequenced in a study of tumor and adjacent non-tumor tissue in lung cancer. This sample's RNA came from whole unsorted tissue. A modified ARM-PCR protocol with three rounds of nested PCR amplified TCRbeta. MiXCR was run by TCRdb on the multiplex PCR reads, yielding one entry per CDR3 protein. The sample includes around 70,000 distinct CDR3 sequences, about three quarters of them seen just once. Sequencing was carried out using lung tumor tissue. Receptors were obtained from a man in his sixties with non-small cell lung cancer.

In its sample, this clonotype was seen a few times. A much larger clone sits a single nucleotide away, making a read error possible. V gene TRBV29-1 combines with J gene TRBJ2-5; D is uncertain. This CDR3 is 11 amino acids long. Germline loops: CDR1 SQVTM, CDR2 ANQGSEA. V was cut by 3 bases and J by 7 bases, with 9 bases left in between. The CDR3 region is CSVDLGRTQYF. As DNA, the CDR3 is TGCAGCGTTGACTTGGGAAGGACCCAGTACTTC.

The chain joins TRBV20-1 to TRBJ2-1; D is ambiguous. This CDR3 has 15 amino acids. Germline V gene sequence: CDR1 DFQATT, CDR2 SNEGSKA (reference sequence). V lost 4 bases and J 15 bases, leaving 28 bases between the germline ends. The chain's CDR3 is CSATPHGKVRRTRFF. CDR3 nucleotides: TGCAGTGCTACCCCACACGGTAAGGTACGGCGAACGCGGTTCTTC.

The gene calls are TRBV19 and TRBJ2-5, with 11 nucleotides matching TRBD2. The CDR3 is 13 residues long. The V gene's germline CDR1 is LNHDA and CDR2 SQIVND (reference sequence). Trimming cost V 6 bases and J 4 bases; bases outside gene matches: 1. The CDR3 protein is CASSGLAGETQYF. CDR3 DNA sequence: TGTGCCAGTAGCGGACTAGCGGGAGAGACCCAGTACTTC.